This TCR beta chain was sequenced in a study of blood T cell repertoires in COVID-19. Study at large: Samples came from the United States, Italy and Spain, spanning acute and convalescent COVID-19.

Participant ages covered about 18 to 100 years across 20 to 30 US areas. Grouping used clinical history reported by participants in a survey and questionnaire. Before being deemed recovered, Cohort 3 donors had two negative PCRs, clearance, or symptom resolution. Sequenced by immunoSEQ multiplex PCR; TCRdb stores in-frame clones only, minus some. The data show about 300,000 clones, with 85% to 90% seen just once and 8% to 13% held by the top ten. The sequence came from a woman aged 18-30 years who had recovered from COVID-19. Sequences were obtained from PBMCs or T cells enriched from blood (not recorded which).

The CDR3 nucleotides read TGTGCCAGCAGTTTATTCCCGGGCGAGCAGTACTTC. It yields the protein CASSLFPGEQYF. The J gene is TRBJ2-7, the V gene TRBV27; D is unclear. The CDR3 spans 12 residues. Trimming removed 1 base from V and 6 bases from J, with 7 bases in between. Germline V gives CDR1 MNHEY, CDR2 SMNVEV (reference sequence).